This T cell receptor (beta chain) was documented in a study of sequential checkpoint blockade in melanoma. Study-level findings and limits: Patients with week-13 increases in T-cell fraction and clonality benefited about 30 times more often. Pretreatment TIL clonality tracked with response in the nivolumab-first arm.

Regarding treatment: randomized to nivolumab then ipilimumab (arm A) or the reverse (arm B). Germline lookup yields CDR1 SQVTM and CDR2 ANQGSEA. V gave up 5 bases and J gave up 0 bases, with 23 bases separating them. The CDR3 is 19 amino acids. This table comes from immunoSEQ multiplex PCR, and its TCRdb copy is limited to in-frame clones, with some not included. In the table there are 12,000 or so clones, about 28% of which are singletons. By share, this clone ranks as medium-sized. Its specificity is not known. Here the sequenced sample was tumor tissue (inferred from file names), taken from a patient given nivolumab and ipilimumab in sequence. The V call is TRBV29-1, the J call TRBJ2-6, with D perhaps given as TRBD1 or TRBD2 (5 bases each). This receptor was obtained from a human donor with melanoma. CDR3 DNA sequence: TGCAGCGTTCCCCGGGACGGACGTCTACTACCCTCTGGGGCCAACGTCCTGACTTTC. Encoded protein: CSVPRDGRLLPSGANVLTF.